The 31 T cell receptor beta chains given below trace back to one sample, sequenced in a study of identical twins. TCRdb reprocessed the 5' RACE reads via MiXCR and lists one record per CDR3 protein. Of roughly 710,000 distinct CDR3 sequences listed, roughly 6.2% are singletons. Input material: naive T cells sorted from blood. All receptors come from a man between 18 and 35 years old in good health.

The rearrangement joins TRBV7-9 to TRBJ2-1; D gene unclear. CDR1 and CDR2 from the germline V gene are SEHNR and FQNEAQ (reference sequence). V lost 5 bases, J lost 9 bases, and 5 bases lay in between. The CDR3 consists of 10 residues. For the CDR3, the DNA is TGTGCCAGCAGCCCCAGTGAGCAGTTCTTC. It codes for CASSPSEQFF. Filled out from reference TRBV7-9 and TRBJ2-1, the complete variable domain reads DTGVSQNPRHKITKRGQNVTFRCDPISEHNRLYWYRQTLGQGPEFLTYFQNEAQLEKSRLLSDRFSAERPKGSFSTLEIQRTEQGDSAMYLCASSPSEQFFGPGTRLTVL.

This clonotype has a count of ten or more. The chain combines TRBV29-1 with TRBJ1-2; D call uncertain. CDR3 length: 12 amino acids. The V gene lost 6 bases and the J gene lost 2 bases, with 10 bases spanning the gap. CDR1 and CDR2 from the germline V gene are SQVTM and ANQGSEA. Written as DNA, the CDR3 is TGCAGCGTCCCACAGCGGAACTATGGCTACACCTTC. Protein sequence: CSVPQRNYGYTF.

This clonotype has a handful of counts. This chain connects TRBV12-3 or TRBV12-4 to TRBJ1-1, with D hard to call. V lost 7 bases and J 0 bases, leaving 15 bases between the germline ends. The CDR3 runs 15 residues. CDR3 nucleotide sequence: TGTGCCAGCACGACCCGGACGGGAATGAACACTGAAGCTTTCTTT. It encodes CASTTRTGMNTEAFF.

At least ten counts were recorded for this clonotype. This rearrangement joins TRBV5-1 to TRBJ2-7; D uncertain. Germline-derived CDR1 and CDR2 are SGHRS and YFSETQ. V dropped 0 bases and J dropped 0 bases, with 7 bases sitting between them. The CDR3 length is 14 residues. CDR3 region: CASSLVAGSYEQYV. CDR3 sequence (DNA): TGCGCCAGCAGCTTGGTTGCAGGCTCCTACGAGCAGTACGTC.

This clonotype was observed a handful of times. This sequence joins TRBV18 and TRBJ1-2, with D hard to call. V was trimmed by 0 bases and J by 6 bases, leaving 5 bases between them. Germline lookup yields CDR1 KGHSH and CDR2 LQKENI. The CDR3 loop spans 12 amino acids. CDR3 sequence reads: CASSPPSDGYTF. DNA of the CDR3: TGTGCCAGCTCACCACCAAGTGATGGCTACACCTTC. Filled out from reference TRBV18 and TRBJ1-2, the complete variable domain reads NAGVMQNPRHLVRRRGQEARLRCSPMKGHSHVYWYRQLPEEGLKFMVYLQKENIIDESGMPKERFSAEFPKEGPSILRIQQVVRGDSAAYFCASSPPSDGYTFGSGTRLTVV.

This clonotype was detected many times. The chain links TRBV29-1 to TRBJ1-3, with D possibly matching TRBD1 (6 bases). This CDR3 region has 14 residues. Germline V lookup: CDR1 SQVTM, CDR2 ANQGSEA. Trimming cost V 5 bases and J 2 bases, with 13 bases left between them. This chain's CDR3 is CSVRVGAAGNTIYF. DNA for the CDR3: TGCAGCGTTAGGGTGGGGGCTGCTGGAAACACCATATATTTT. Combining the CDR3 with reference TRBV29-1 and TRBJ1-3 gives the whole variable domain SAVISQKPSRDICQRGTSLTIQCQVDSQVTMMFWYRQQPGQSLTLIATANQGSEATYESGFVIDKFPISRPNLTFSTLTVSNMSPEDSSIYLCSVRVGAAGNTIYFGEGSWLTVV.

A few counts support this clonotype. The rearrangement uses TRBV6-5 and TRBJ1-5; D might be TRBD1 (5 bases). The CDR3 contains 12 residues. V lost 8 bases, J lost 3 bases, and 8 bases lay in between. Germline values: CDR1 MNHEY, CDR2 SVGAGI. DNA of the CDR3: TGTGCCAGCGGGGACCTCAATCAGCCCCAGCATTTT. Translated, it gives CASGDLNQPQHF.

The V gene is TRBV12-3 or TRBV12-4, the J gene TRBJ1-1; 10 bases agree with TRBD1. The CDR3 has 15 amino acids. J was trimmed by 8 bases and V by 5 bases; bases with no gene match: 11. The CDR3 loop reads CASSPGQGVPREAFF. The CDR3 DNA follows: TGTGCCAGCAGTCCTGGACAGGGGGTGCCTAGGGAAGCTTTCTTT.

This clonotype showed up just a few times. The chain employs TRBV6-5 and TRBJ2-7; D possibly corresponds to TRBD1 (6 bases). V dropped 0 bases and J dropped 1 base, with 10 bases sitting between them. CDR1 is MNHEY, CDR2 SVGAGI, per germline. The CDR3 has 15 amino acids. The CDR3 region is CASSYSRQASYEQYF. The DNA for the CDR3 is TGTGCCAGCAGTTACTCGAGACAGGCGTCCTACGAGCAGTACTTC.

This clonotype has more than one count but fewer than ten. The J gene is TRBJ2-1, the V gene TRBV28, with TRBD2 matching over 13 bases. The CDR3 contains 17 residues. Germline loops: CDR1 MDHEN, CDR2 SYDVKM. Trimming removed 6 bases from V and 7 bases from J; junction bases left unmatched: 12. The CDR3 coding sequence is TGTGCCAGCAGACCCTCCGGGACTAGCGGGAAGTGGAATGAGCAGTTCTTC. It yields the protein CASRPSGTSGKWNEQFF.

The V and J genes are TRBV11-2 and TRBJ2-7; 9 bases are shared with TRBD2. The CDR3 has 15 amino acids. V dropped 1 base and J dropped 2; count of bases not matched to a gene: 3. The germline V gene has CDR1 SGHAT and CDR2 FQNNGV. In DNA, the CDR3 is TGTGCCAGCAGCTTAGGAGCGGGGGGCCCCTACGAGCAGTACGTC. Its protein is CASSLGAGGPYEQYV.

J is TRBJ1-1 and V is TRBV3-1; D uncertain. CDR1 is LGHDT, CDR2 YNNKEL, per germline (reference sequence). The CDR3 spans 13 residues. The germline V and J ends were trimmed by 1 base and 7 bases, with 10 bases remaining between them. The CDR3 bases are TGTGCCAGCAGCCAAGGGATCTTGGGTGAAGCTTTCTTT. Encoded protein: CASSQGILGEAFF.

This clonotype came up a few times. This chain links TRBV11-2 with TRBJ2-5, with D perhaps matching TRBD2 (5 bases). The CDR3 is 17 residues long. The V and J ends lost 1 base and 5 bases respectively, with 20 bases between them. Germline V gene data show CDR1 as SGHAT and CDR2 as FQNNGV. CDR3 in amino acids: CASSLGLASPFGETQYF. The CDR3 nucleotides read TGTGCCAGCAGCTTAGGTCTAGCCTCCCCGTTCGGCGAGACCCAGTACTTC. Using reference TRBV11-2 and TRBJ2-5 for the parts outside the CDR3, the full variable domain is EAGVAQSPRYKIIEKRQSVAFWCNPISGHATLYWYQQILGQGPKLLIQFQNNGVVDDSQLPKDRFSAERLKGVDSTLKIQPAKLEDSAVYLCASSLGLASPFGETQYFGPGTRLLVL.

This clonotype turned up a few times. The conserved closing phenylalanine or tryptophan is absent in this CDR3, likely reflecting a read error. The chain combines TRBV27 with TRBJ1-2; D may be TRBD1 (5 bases). In germline, CDR1 is MNHEY, CDR2 SMNVEV (reference sequence). CDR3 size: 13 residues. In DNA, the CDR3 is TGTGCCAGCAGCACCGGACACAACTATGGTTACACCTTA. This translates into CASSTGHNYGYTL.

This clonotype showed up many times. The V gene is TRBV9, the J gene TRBJ1-1, with D tentatively TRBD1 (5 bases). The CDR3 contains 14 residues. Germline CDR1 and CDR2: SGDLS and YYNGEE. V gave up 2 bases and J gave up 1 base, with 9 bases separating them. In DNA, the CDR3 is TGTGCCAGCAGCGTCGGACAACAGAACACTGAAGCTTTCTTT. Protein sequence: CASSVGQQNTEAFF. The full variable domain, in which reference TRBV9 and TRBJ1-1 provide the parts outside the CDR3, is DSGVTQTPKHLITATGQRVTLRCSPRSGDLSVYWYQQSLDQGLQFLIQYYNGEERAKGNILERFSAQQFPDLHSELNLSSLELGDSALYFCASSVGQQNTEAFFGQGTRLTVV.

This clonotype was observed a few times. The chain uses TRBV15 and TRBJ2-5; the D is unclear. Per the germline V gene, CDR1 is LNHNV and CDR2 is YYDKDF (reference sequence). The CDR3 runs to 15 residues. V was pared by 1 base and J by 5 bases, with 14 bases between. The CDR3 protein is CATSRAAGQGETQYF. The CDR3 DNA reads TGTGCCACCAGCAGAGCGGCAGGTCAAGGGGAGACCCAGTACTTC.

This clonotype was recorded at least ten times. The chain links TRBV7-9 to TRBJ2-7; TRBD2 might be the D (6 bases). The CDR3 sequence is 11 residues long. Trimming left V 5 bases short and J 7 bases short, with 9 bases between. Germline V gene lookup returns CDR1 SEHNR and CDR2 FQNEAQ (reference sequence). The CDR3 sequence is CASSPGLEQYF. Written as DNA, the CDR3 is TGTGCCAGCAGCCCGGGACTGGAGCAGTACTTC.

About this clonotype itself: This may come from a read error, since a much larger clone is one base off. It is likely a read error, because the conserved phenylalanine at the end of the CDR3 is missing. The chain combines TRBV10-2 with TRBJ2-1; a weak D match, TRBD1 (5 bases). Germline V gene sequence: CDR1 WSHSY, CDR2 SAAADI. V dropped 4 bases and J dropped 1 base, with 11 bases sitting between them. CDR3 length: 15 amino acids. Here the CDR3 DNA reads TGCGCCAGCAGTGTTCCGCGGACATCCTACAATGAGCAGTTCGTC. Translated, it gives CASSVPRTSYNEQFV.

In this sample, this clonotype turned up a few times. V gene TRBV20-1 combines with J gene TRBJ1-1; 7 bases are a match to TRBD1. Germline trimming cut 2 bases from V and 2 bases from J; bases unmatched to any gene: 8. In germline, CDR1 is DFQATT, CDR2 SNEGSKA (reference sequence). The CDR3 contains 15 residues. CDR3: CSARKFQGGNTEAFF. In DNA, the CDR3 is TGCAGTGCTAGAAAATTCCAGGGGGGTAACACTGAAGCTTTCTTT.

There are many counts of this clonotype. The chain couples TRBV7-2 to TRBJ2-7; D perhaps matches TRBD1 (6 bases). Germline V CDR1 and CDR2: SGHTA, FQGNSA. The CDR3 is 15 amino acids. V lost 0 bases and J lost 0, with 9 bases in between. The CDR3 DNA reads TGTGCCAGCAGCTTAGCCCCGGACAGCTCCTACGAGCAGTACTTC. It encodes CASSLAPDSSYEQYF.

The chain uses TRBV3-1 and TRBJ2-1; D not resolved. CDR1 LGHDT and CDR2 YNNKEL come from the germline V gene (reference sequence). This CDR3 region has 13 residues. V shed 0 bases and J shed 6 bases, with 6 bases lying between them. CDR3 nucleotide sequence: TGTGCCAGCAGCCAAGATCGAATCAATGAGCAGTTCTTC. Translation: CASSQDRINEQFF.

The J gene is TRBJ2-5, the V gene TRBV25-1; D is uncertain. With 3 bases removed from V and 7 bases from J, the gap between germline ends came to 6 bases. The CDR3 length is 11 residues. The germline V gene has CDR1 MGHDK and CDR2 SYGVNS. The CDR3: CASSDTGTQYF. In DNA form, the CDR3 reads TGTGCCAGCAGTGATACCGGGACCCAGTACTTC.

This clonotype was seen more than once but under ten times. The CDR3 region is CASRGQGTRANVLTF. CDR3 bases: TGTGCCAGCAGGGGACAGGGGACTAGGGCCAACGTCCTGACTTTC. V usage is TRBV3-1 and J usage is TRBJ2-6; 10 positions agree with TRBD1. Germline V gene sequence: CDR1 LGHDT, CDR2 YNNKEL (reference sequence). The V segment lost 6 bases and the J segment 5 bases; nucleotides outside the gene matches: 4. The CDR3 totals 15 residues.

This clonotype occurred many times. The chain has TRBV5-5 and TRBJ2-6; tentatively, D is TRBD1 (6 bases). Germline lookup yields CDR1 SGHKS and CDR2 YYEKEE (reference sequence). The CDR3 runs to 12 residues. Trimming pared 0 bases from V and 18 bases from J, leaving 13 bases between. In DNA form, the CDR3 reads TGTGCCAGCAGCTTGGTTGGGGGCATGAGGACTTTC. Its protein product is CASSLVGGMRTF.

There are many counts of this clonotype. The rearrangement links TRBV29-1 to TRBJ2-1, with D possibly matching TRBD1 (5 bases). The CDR3 spans 14 residues. V was trimmed by 8 bases and J by 5 bases, leaving 19 bases between them. Germline V CDR1 and CDR2: SQVTM, ANQGSEA. CDR3 DNA: TGCAGCCCTTCTTCAGGGTATGGGGACAATGAGCAGTTCTTC. Its translation is CSPSSGYGDNEQFF.

At least ten counts were recorded for this clonotype. J is TRBJ2-2 and V is TRBV7-2; the D gene is possibly TRBD1 (5 bases). CDR3 length: 18 residues. The V and J ends lost 0 bases and 0 bases respectively, with 14 bases between them. Germline V CDR1 and CDR2: SGHTA, FQGNSA. CDR3 region: CASSLAYRQITNTGELFF. The CDR3 DNA sequence: TGTGCCAGCAGCTTAGCGTATCGACAGATAACGAACACCGGGGAGCTGTTTTTT.

This clonotype came up many times. This sequence joins TRBV29-1 and TRBJ1-2; 10 nucleotides line up with TRBD1. Per the germline V gene, CDR1 is SQVTM and CDR2 is ANQGSEA. CDR3 length equals 14 residues. The trim removed 7 bases at V and 8 bases at J, leaving 13 bases unmatched. The DNA for the CDR3 is TGCAGCGCTCAAACCGTGGGACAGGGGCGCGGCTACACCTTC. Translating it yields CSAQTVGQGRGYTF.

V and J are TRBV12-3 or TRBV12-4 and TRBJ2-3; D ambiguous. V was pared by 4 bases and J by 10 bases, with 9 bases between. The CDR3 runs to 11 residues. This CDR3 is CASSSAVPQYF. CDR3 nucleotides: TGTGCCAGCAGTTCCGCTGTTCCGCAGTATTTT.

The rearrangement links TRBV6-1 to TRBJ2-7; 7 bases fit TRBD1. The CDR3 is 13 residues long. With 10 bases clipped from V and 3 bases from J, the junction kept 9 bases outside the gene matches. Germline CDR1 reads MNHNS; CDR2 reads SASEGT. The DNA of the CDR3 is TGTGCCACGAAGGGGGCTGGGAACTACGAGCAGTACGTC. Amino acids: CATKGAGNYEQYV.

This clonotype was found many times. The J gene is TRBJ1-2, the V gene TRBV12-3 or TRBV12-4; D gene ambiguous. V was clipped by 4 bases and J by 2 bases, with 5 bases between them. The CDR3 has 12 residues. The CDR3 DNA follows: TGTGCCAGCAGTTCGGACAACTATGGCTACACCTTC. Its protein product is CASSSDNYGYTF.

This clonotype was observed many times. The chain employs TRBV9 and TRBJ2-7; 15 bases line up with TRBD2. CDR3 length: 17 amino acids. The germline V gene encodes CDR1 SGDLS and CDR2 YYNGEE. V gave up 5 bases and J gave up 4 bases; unmatched junction bases: 10. The CDR3 here is CASSPGLAGGMEYEQYF. CDR3 in DNA: TGTGCCAGCAGTCCGGGACTAGCGGGAGGTATGGAGTACGAGCAGTACTTC.